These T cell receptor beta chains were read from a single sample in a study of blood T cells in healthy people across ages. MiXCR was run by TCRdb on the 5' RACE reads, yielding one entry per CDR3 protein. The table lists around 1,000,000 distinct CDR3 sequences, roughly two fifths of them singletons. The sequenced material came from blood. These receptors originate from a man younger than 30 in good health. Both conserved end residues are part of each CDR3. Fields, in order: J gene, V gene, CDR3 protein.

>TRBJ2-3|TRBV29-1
CSVEAPDRASTDTQYF
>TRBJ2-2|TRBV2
CASRRDRGFGELFF
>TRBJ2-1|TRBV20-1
CSARGLVVMGNEQFF
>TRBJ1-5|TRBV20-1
CSAWPGTGTYSNQPQHF
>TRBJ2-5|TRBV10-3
CAISRAAGPQETQYF
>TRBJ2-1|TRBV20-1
CSARGLGGDYEQFF
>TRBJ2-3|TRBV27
CASIPDSFTDTQYF
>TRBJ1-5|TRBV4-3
CASSQIYRGSNRPQHF
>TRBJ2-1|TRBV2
CASKKQPNNEQFF
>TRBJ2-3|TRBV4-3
CASSPSGDRGSDTQYF
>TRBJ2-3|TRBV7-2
CASSLGLVSDTQYF
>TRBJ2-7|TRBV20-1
CSARDGTSGSEQYF
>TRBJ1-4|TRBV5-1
CASSGSGTTNEKLFF
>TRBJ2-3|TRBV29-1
CSVRGGSTDTQYF
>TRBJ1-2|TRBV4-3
CASSQANYGYTF
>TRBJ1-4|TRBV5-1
CASRYDRAANEKLFF
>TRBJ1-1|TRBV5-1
CASSLRVGTLNTEAFF
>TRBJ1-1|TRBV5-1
CASQGLYEAFF
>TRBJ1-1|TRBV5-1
CASSFSARADSEAFF
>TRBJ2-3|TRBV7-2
CASSWAVADTQYF
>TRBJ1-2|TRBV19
CASSMGQGYGYTF
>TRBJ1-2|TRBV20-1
CSARKSHGYTF
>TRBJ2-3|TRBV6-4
CASSLAGARDTQYF
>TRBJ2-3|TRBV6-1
CAVQAGGSGDTQYF
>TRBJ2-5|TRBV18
CASSPMETQYF
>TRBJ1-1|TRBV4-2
CASSQTMGDTEAFF
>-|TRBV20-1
CSARDSSGGTQYF
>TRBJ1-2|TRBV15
CATSSHGGAYGYTF
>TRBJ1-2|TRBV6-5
CASSYSETGVSGYTF
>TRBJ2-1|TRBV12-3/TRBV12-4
CASSFSSSGGSEQFF
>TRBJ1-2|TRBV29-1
CSVAFSMGTGGPFTF
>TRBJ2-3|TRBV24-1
CATSDLPGVAGDTQYF
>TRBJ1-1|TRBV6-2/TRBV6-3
CAIREKGTEAFF
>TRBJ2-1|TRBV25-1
CASGEYGRWKTYEQFF
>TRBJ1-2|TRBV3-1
CASSQAQGGYTF
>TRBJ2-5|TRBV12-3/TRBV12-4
CASSHRQAIRREAQYF
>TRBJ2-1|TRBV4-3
CAGGQGRFGEQFF
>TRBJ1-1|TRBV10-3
CAMKSGGVNTEAFF
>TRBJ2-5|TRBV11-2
CASSLGPGQSDEQYF
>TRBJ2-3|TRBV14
CASSQGWWGSTDTQYF
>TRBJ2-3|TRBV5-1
CASRLGGTSTDTQYF
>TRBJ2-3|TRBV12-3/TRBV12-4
CASGGDRPDTQYF
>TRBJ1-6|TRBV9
CASSVSDNSPLHF
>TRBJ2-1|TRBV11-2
CASTLIEGDRGVGGIPNEQFF
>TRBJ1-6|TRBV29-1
CSFRQGNSPLHF
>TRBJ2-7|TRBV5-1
CASSAAGPSSYEQYF
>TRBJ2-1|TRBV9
CASSVGDTYNEQFF
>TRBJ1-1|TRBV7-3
CAGSLSRGMNTEAFF
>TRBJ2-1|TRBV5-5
CASSLVDRPNEQFF
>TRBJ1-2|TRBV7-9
CASKKGNYGYTF
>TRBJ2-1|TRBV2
CATTNKPSGSYNEQFF